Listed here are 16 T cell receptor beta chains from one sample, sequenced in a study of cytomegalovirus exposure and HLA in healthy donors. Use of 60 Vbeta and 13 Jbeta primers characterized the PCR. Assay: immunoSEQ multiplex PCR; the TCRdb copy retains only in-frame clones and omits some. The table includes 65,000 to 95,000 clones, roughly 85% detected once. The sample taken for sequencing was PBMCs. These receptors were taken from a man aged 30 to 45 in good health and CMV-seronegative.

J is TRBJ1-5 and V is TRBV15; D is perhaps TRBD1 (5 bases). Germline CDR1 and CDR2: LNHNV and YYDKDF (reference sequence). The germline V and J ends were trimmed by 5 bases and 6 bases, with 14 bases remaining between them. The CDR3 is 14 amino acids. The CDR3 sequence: CATSRGVSSQPQHF. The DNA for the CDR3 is TGTGCCACCAGCCGGGGGGTTAGCTCTCAGCCCCAGCATTTT.

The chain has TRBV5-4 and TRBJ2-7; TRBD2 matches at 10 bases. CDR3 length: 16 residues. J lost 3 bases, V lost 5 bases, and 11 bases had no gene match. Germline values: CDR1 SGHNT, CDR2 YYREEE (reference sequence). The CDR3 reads CASSKAGGVPGYEQYF. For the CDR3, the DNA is TGTGCCAGCAGTAAAGCGGGAGGGGTACCTGGCTACGAGCAGTACTTC.

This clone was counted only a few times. CDR3 coding DNA: TGTGCCAGCAGCTCCGGGGGTTCCACTGAAGCTTTCTTT. Its protein is CASSSGGSTEAFF. The chain links TRBV7-3 to TRBJ1-1, with D tentatively TRBD1 (5 bases). V shed 4 bases and J shed 4 bases, with 10 bases lying between them. Germline assignment: CDR1 SGHTA and CDR2 FQGTGA. The CDR3 loop spans 13 amino acids.

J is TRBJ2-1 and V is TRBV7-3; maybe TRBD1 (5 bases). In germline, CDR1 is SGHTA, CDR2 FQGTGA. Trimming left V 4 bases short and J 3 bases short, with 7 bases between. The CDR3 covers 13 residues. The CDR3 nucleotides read TGTGCCAGCAGCTCCCAGGGCTACAATGAGCAGTTCTTC. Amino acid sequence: CASSSQGYNEQFF.

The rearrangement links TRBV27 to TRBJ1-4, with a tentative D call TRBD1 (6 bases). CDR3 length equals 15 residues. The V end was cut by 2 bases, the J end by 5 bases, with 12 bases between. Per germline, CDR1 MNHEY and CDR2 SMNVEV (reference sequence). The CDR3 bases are TGTGCCAGCAGTTTAAGCGCAGGGGCGAATGAAAAACTGTTTTTT. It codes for CASSLSAGANEKLFF.

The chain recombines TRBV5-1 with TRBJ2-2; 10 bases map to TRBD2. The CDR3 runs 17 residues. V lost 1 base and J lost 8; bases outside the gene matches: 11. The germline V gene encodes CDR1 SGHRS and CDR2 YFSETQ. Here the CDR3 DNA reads TGCGCCAGCAGCTTGCCAGCGGGAGGGTACGAGAGAGGGGAGCTGTTTTTT. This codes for CASSLPAGGYERGELFF.

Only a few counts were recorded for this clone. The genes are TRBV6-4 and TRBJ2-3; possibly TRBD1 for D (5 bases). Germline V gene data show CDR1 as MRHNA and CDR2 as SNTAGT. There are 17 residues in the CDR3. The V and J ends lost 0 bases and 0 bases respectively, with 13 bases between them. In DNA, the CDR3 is TGTGCCAGCAGTGACTCACCAGGGATACTAAGCACAGATACGCAGTATTTT. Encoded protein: CASSDSPGILSTDTQYF.

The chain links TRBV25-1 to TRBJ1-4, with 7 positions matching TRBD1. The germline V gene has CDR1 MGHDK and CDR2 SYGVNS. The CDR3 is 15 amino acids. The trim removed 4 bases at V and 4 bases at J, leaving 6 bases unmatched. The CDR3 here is CASSALTGINEKLFF. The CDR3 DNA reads TGTGCCAGCAGTGCACTGACAGGGATTAATGAAAAACTGTTTTTT.

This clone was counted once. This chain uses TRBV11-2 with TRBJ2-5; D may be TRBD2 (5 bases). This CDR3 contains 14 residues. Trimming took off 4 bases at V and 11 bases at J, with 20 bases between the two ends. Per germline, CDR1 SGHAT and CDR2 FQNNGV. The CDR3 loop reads CASSSLPYVGEQYF. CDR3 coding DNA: TGTGCCAGCAGCTCGTTGCCGTACGTGGGAGAGCAGTACTTC.

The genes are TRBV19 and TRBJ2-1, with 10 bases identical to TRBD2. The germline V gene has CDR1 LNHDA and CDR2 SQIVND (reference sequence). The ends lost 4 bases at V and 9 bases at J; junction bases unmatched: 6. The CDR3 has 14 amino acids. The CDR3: CASSTLGLASEQFF. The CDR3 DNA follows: TGTGCCAGTAGTACCCTGGGACTAGCGAGTGAGCAGTTCTTC.

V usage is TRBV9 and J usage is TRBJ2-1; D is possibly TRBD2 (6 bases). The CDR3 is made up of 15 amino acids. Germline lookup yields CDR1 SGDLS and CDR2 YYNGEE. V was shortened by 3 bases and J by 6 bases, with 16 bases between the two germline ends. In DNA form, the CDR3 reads TGTGCCAGCAGCGCCCCTGGGGGGAATCCCAATGAGCAGTTCTTC. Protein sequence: CASSAPGGNPNEQFF.

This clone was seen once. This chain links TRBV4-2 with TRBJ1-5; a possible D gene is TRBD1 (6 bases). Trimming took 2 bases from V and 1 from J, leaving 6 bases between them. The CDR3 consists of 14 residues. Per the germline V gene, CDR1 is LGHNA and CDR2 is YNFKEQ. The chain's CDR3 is CASSQQGSNQPQHF. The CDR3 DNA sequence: TGTGCCAGCAGCCAACAGGGGAGCAATCAGCCCCAGCATTTT.

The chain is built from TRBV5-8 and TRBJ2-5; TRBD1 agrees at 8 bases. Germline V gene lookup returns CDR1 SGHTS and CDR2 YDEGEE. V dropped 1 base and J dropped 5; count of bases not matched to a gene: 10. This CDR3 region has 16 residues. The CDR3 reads CASSLRAGGASETQYF. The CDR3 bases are TGTGCCAGCAGCTTGCGGGCAGGGGGCGCCTCGGAGACCCAGTACTTC. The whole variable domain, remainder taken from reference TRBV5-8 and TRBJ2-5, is EAGVTQSPTHLIKTRGQQATLRCSPISGHTSVYWYQQALGLGLQFLLWYDEGEERNRGNFPPRFSGRQFPNYSSELNVNALELEDSALYLCASSLRAGGASETQYFGPGTRLLVL.

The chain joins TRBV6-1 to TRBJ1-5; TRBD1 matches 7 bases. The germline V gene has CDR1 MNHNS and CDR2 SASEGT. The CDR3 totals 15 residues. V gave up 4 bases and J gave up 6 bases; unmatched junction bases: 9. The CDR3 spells CASSVVRQGSQPQHF. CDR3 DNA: TGTGCCAGCAGTGTAGTAAGACAGGGTTCTCAGCCCCAGCATTTT.

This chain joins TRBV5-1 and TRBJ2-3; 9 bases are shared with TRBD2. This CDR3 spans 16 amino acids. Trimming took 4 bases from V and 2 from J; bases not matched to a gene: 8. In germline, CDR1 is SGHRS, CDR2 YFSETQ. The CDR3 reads CASSGRAGGSTDTQYF. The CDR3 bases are TGCGCCAGCAGCGGGCGGGCGGGGGGGTCCACAGATACGCAGTATTTT. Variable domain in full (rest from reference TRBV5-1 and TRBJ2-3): KAGVTQTPRYLIKTRGQQVTLSCSPISGHRSVSWYQQTPGQGLQFLFEYFSETQRNKGNFPGRFSGRQFSNSRSEMNVSTLELGDSALYLCASSGRAGGSTDTQYFGPGTRLTVL.

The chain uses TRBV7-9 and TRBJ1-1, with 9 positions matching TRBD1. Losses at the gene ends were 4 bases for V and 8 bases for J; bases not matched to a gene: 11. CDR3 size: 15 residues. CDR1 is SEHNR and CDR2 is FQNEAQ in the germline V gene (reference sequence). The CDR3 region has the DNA TGTGCCAGCAGCTCCATAGACAGGGGGAGATGGGAAGCTTTCTTT. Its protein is CASSSIDRGRWEAFF.